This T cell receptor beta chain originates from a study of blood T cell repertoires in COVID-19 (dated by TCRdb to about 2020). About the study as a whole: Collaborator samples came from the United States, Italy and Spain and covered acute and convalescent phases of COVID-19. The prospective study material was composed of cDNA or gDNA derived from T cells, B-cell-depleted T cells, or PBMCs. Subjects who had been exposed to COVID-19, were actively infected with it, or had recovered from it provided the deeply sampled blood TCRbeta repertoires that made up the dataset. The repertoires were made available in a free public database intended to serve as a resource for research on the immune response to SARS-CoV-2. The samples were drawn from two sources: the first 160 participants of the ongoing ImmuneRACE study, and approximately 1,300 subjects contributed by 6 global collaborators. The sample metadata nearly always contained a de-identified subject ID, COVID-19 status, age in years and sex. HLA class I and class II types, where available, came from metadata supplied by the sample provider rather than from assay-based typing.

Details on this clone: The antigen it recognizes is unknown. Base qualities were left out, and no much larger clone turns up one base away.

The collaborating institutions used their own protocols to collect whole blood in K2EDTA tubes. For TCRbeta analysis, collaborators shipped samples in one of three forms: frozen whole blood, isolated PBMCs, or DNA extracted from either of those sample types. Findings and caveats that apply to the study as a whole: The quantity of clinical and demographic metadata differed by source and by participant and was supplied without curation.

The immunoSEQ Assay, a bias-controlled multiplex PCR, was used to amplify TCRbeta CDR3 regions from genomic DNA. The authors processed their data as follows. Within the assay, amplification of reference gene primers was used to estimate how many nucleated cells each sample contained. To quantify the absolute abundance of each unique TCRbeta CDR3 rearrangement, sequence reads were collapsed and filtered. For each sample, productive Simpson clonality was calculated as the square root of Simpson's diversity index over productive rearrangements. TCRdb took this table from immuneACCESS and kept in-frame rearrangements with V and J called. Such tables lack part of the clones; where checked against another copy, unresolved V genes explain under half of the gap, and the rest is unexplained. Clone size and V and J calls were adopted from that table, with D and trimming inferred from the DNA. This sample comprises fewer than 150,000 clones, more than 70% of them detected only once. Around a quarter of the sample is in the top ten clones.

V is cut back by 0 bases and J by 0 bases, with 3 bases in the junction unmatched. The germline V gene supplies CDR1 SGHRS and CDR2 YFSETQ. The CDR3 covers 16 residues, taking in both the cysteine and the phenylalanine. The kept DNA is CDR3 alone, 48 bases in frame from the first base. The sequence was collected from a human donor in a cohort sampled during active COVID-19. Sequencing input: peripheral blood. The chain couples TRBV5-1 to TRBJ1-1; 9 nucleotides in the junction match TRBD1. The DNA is TGCGCCAGCAGCTTGGACAGGGGGCTATTGAACACTGAAGCTTTCTTT. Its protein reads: CASSLDRGLLNTEAFF. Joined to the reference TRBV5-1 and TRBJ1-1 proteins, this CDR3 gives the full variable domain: KAGVTQTPRYLIKTRGQQVTLSCSPISGHRSVSWYQQTPGQGLQFLFEYFSETQRNKGNFPGRFSGRQFSNSRSEMNVSTLELGDSALYLCASSLDRGLLNTEAFFGQGTRLTVV.